The sequence of this TCR beta chain was determined in a study of cytomegalovirus exposure and HLA in healthy donors listed by TCRdb under 2017. In terms of the full investigation: According to an earlier analysis of 587 of the donors, some 180 million T cells yielded over 100 million unique TCR beta sequences and roughly 280 Gb of sequence data. Approximately 310 gigabases of sequencing data and tens of millions of unique TCR sequences were included in an early release covering roughly 600 HLA-typed donors. The genetic ancestry cluster associated with self-reported Caucasian donors included 81% of the 300 to 450 genotyped donors. The study aimed to test whether signatures of past pathogen exposure could be identified by cataloging public T cell receptors. The T cell repertoires of around 670 subjects were profiled by immunosequencing and related to cytomegalovirus serostatus. A separate validation cohort of roughly 110 different subjects was used in addition to the roughly 670-subject first cohort. To predict cytomegalovirus infection status, the study combined high-throughput TCR immunosequencing, statistical association of individual TCRs with disease status, and machine learning. A later analysis re-analyzed previously published TCR beta repertoires from 666 donors and added high-resolution HLA genotyping to study TCR occurrence patterns. Rather than drawing on any new phenotypic data, the later analysis identified candidate immune exposures from TCR beta sequences and the way those sequences occurred across donors. In an earlier analysis of over 550 of the donors, high-throughput TCR beta sequencing was used to judge whether each TCR beta V gene segment behaved as functional or pseudogenic. Donor age, sex, ethnicity and CMV serostatus were collected together with the repertoire data. In a later genetic analysis, genome-wide SNP genotypes for about three fifths of the 666 donors were used, and that subset was treated as a discovery cohort. Every repertoire in the discovery cohort had been generated on one and the same sequencing platform. HLA typing covered class I and class II loci at four-digit resolution. Typing coverage differed by locus: A, B, C, DRB1 and DQB1 were typed in about 629-630 donors, DQA1 in about 550, DPA1 in around 600, and DPB1 in roughly 470. About five DR-DQ haplotypes were treated as single units for association and clustering because of strong linkage in the cohort. Among under 450 genotyped donors of the cohort, an average of about 240,000 unique TCR beta nucleotide sequences were sequenced per donor, 15% to 20% of them non-productive. Overall study results and their limits: Because HLA typing was missing for some donors at each locus, association tests included only the typed subset. The authors suggested that the approach could potentially be extended to other disease states and immunological phenotypes. A further reported finding was that TCR beta sequences accurately predicted the HLA-A and HLA-B alleles for most subjects in the first cohort. A group of highly shared sequence variants was considered likely to be a technical artifact of the sequencing pipeline. In a later analysis, the rate of TCR association differed among HLA loci, with DRB1 alleles having the most associated TCRs and HLA-C alleles having the fewest. Some IMGT-functional V segments, including TRBV6-2 and TRBV6-3, could not be distinguished by the 87-base-pair reads and were therefore excluded. According to a later analysis, most CMV-associated TCR beta chains appeared to be HLA-restricted, and the HLA associations seemed to be driven largely by CMV exposure. Sequencing depth was assumed to be roughly uniform across donors in the presence/absence analyses, though that assumption may not hold. In this cohort, only TCR beta chains were sequenced, and detectable features were limited by the absence of alpha or paired-chain data. At a false discovery rate of 0.05, a later analysis linked 16,000 or so TCR beta sequences to specific HLA alleles. Assigning TCR associations to individual alleles was difficult when HLA alleles, especially DR and DQ, strongly co-occurred. Roughly 15 rarely observed V segments, including chromosome 9 orphons, were excluded from the earlier analysis of just under 600 of the donors because counts were too low. In a later analysis, several top co-occurrence clusters were reported to appear linked to parvovirus B19, influenza, CMV and Epstein-Barr virus. For the cohort, immune exposure information was limited to CMV serostatus. Cytomegalovirus status was reported to be diagnosed by the classifier with high specificity and sensitivity in both the original and validation cohorts. A later analysis found that HLA-associated TCR beta chains were more clonally expanded and had lower generation probabilities than equally common non-associated chains. While some public TCRs were present in many individuals, most TCR sequences turned up only very rarely across donors. In an earlier analysis of 587 of the donors, most TCR beta V segments were observed in productive rearrangements about 87% or about 30% of the time, broadly matching IMGT annotations. In vitro tests confirmed that a few of the cytomegalovirus-associated TCR beta chains recognize cytomegalovirus antigens. Linkage disequilibrium might explain the correlated functional status among segregating V segments, but an unknown experimental factor could not be ruled out. An association between a missense DCLRE1C variant and V-gene and J-gene trimming of TCR beta chains was found in a later genetic analysis and replicated in an independent cohort. In the study, about 150 TCR beta chains were listed as associated with cytomegalovirus. A later genetic analysis reported fewer N-insertions in productive TCRs among donors in an Asian-associated ancestry cluster than the roughly 700-donor mean.

There are a few counts of this clone. Its binding antigen is unknown. No base quality information exists; no much larger clone differs at one position. The cohort comprised approximately 700 healthy bone marrow donors. All cohort members were sampled while nominally healthy, although unrecorded immune exposures were likely present. The donor tested CMV seropositive, placing the donor among the 290 or so seropositive members of the cohort. Each donor provided a peripheral blood sample, and peripheral blood mononuclear cells were used for TCR beta sequencing. The Qiagen DNeasy Blood Extraction Kit was used to extract genomic DNA from the blood cell samples. Receptors were amplified or captured by the immunoSEQ multiplex PCR assay. The multiplex PCR relied on a mix of 60 forward primers for TCR Vbeta segments and 13 reverse primers for TCR Jbeta segments. Amplification of the CDR3 region of rearranged TCR beta genes was performed with a multiplex PCR assay on genomic DNA. Amplified TCR beta libraries were sequenced as 87-base-pair reads on the Illumina HiSeq System. The paper's data handling went like this. A later analysis counted about 80 million unique TCR beta chains across the 650 to 700 repertoires, and roughly 11 million of these chains were shared by at least two donors. To remove PCR and sequencing errors, raw reads were error-corrected and collapsed into unique sequences using a nearest-neighbor algorithm that merged closely related sequences. To assign V, D and J gene segments, CDR3 sequences were aligned to IMGT reference sequences. For a sequence to be retained, at least a six-nucleotide match to both a V gene segment and a J gene segment was required. Rearrangements were called productive when the CDR3 lacked stop codons and stayed in frame with V and J; all others were non-productive. CDR3 was defined according to IMGT convention as the region running from the second conserved V-encoded cysteine to the conserved J-encoded phenylalanine. Sequences without an unambiguous match to a single V gene segment were excluded from the earlier analysis of several hundred of the donors. An earlier analysis of about 600 of the donors called V segments functional above 56.7% productive rearrangements and segregating when the between-donor standard deviation exceeded 5%. A statistical classification framework was built to diagnose cytomegalovirus status from the catalog of TCR beta chain sequences. A later analysis assigned V and J genes by comparing TCR nucleotide sequences with IMGT/GENE-DB human TR gene sequences. In a later analysis, CDR3 sequences and most-parsimonious VDJ recombination scenarios were assigned using the TCRdist pipeline. A later analysis defined each TCR beta chain by its CDR3 amino acid sequence plus V-gene family, and excluded reads lacking a unique V-gene family. A later analysis removed 500 to 600 highly shared, low-generation-probability nucleotide sequences to deal with suspected cross-contamination and a sequencing artifact. In a later analysis, a clonal expansion index was calculated for each public chain from normalized within-repertoire ranks of inferred template counts. In a later analysis, generation probabilities were computed using a VDJ recombination model fitted to out-of-frame rearrangements, and the results were checked against IGoR. A later analysis scored TCR-TCR, TCR-HLA and TCR-CMV co-occurrence with hypergeometric tests, applying a repertoire-size bias correction to TCR pairs. False discovery rates were estimated in a later analysis by permuting HLA or CMV assignments 20 times. A later analysis grouped co-occurring TCRs with DBSCAN, adding TCRdist sequence similarity when clustering within HLA-allele-positive subsets. Repertoires with fewer than 30,000 or more than 120,000 public chains were left out of co-occurrence clustering, as were a handful of repertoires with anomalous nucleotide sharing. TCRdb took this table from immuneACCESS and kept in-frame rearrangements with V and J called. Such tables lack part of the clones; where checked against another copy, unresolved V genes explain under half of the gap, and the rest is unexplained. That table gives V, J and clone size, and the DNA gave D and trimming. Counted in this sample were some 130,000 clones; about four fifths of them appeared once. Over 9% of the sample comes from the top ten.

The CDR3 numbers 15 residues from cysteine through phenylalanine. Just the 45-base CDR3 DNA is kept, in frame starting at base 1. Sequences SNHLY (CDR1) and FYNNEI (CDR2) are obtained from the germline V gene. From V the trimming removes 3 bases and from J it removes 9 bases, while the gene matches leave 4 bases of the junction unaccounted for. The sequencing sample was made of PBMCs. This chain is built from TRBV2 and TRBJ2-1, with 14 bases matching TRBD2. This clonotype was sampled from a male donor in good health and CMV-seropositive. The DNA sequence is as follows: TGTGCCAGCAGTGAGGGACTAGCGGGAGAATTTGAGCAGTTCTTC. Its protein is CASSEGLAGEFEQFF.